This record concerns one T cell receptor beta chain sequence. Clones were sequenced by immunoSEQ multiplex PCR, and TCRdb holds only the in-frame ones, with some missing. Counted here are roughly 180,000 clones, just under 95% occurring once; the ten biggest clones make up 4.1%. CDR1 and CDR2 from the germline V gene are SGHTA and FQGNSA. V shed 5 bases and J 1 base; nucleotides not matched to a gene: 9. The CDR3 extends over 17 amino acids. The data derive from a study of control samples from healthy donors and cancer patients. The TCR sequence derives from a woman aged 55-69 years in good health. Sequenced sample: blood. The gene calls are TRBV7-2 and TRBJ1-5; 9 bases map to TRBD1. CDR3 nucleotides: TGTGCCAGCAGCCCTTCGATAGGACAGGGGAGCAATCAGCCCCAGCATTTT. Its translation is CASSPSIGQGSNQPQHF. The full variable domain, in which reference TRBV7-2 and TRBJ1-5 provide the parts outside the CDR3, is GAGVSQSPSNKVTEKGKDVELRCDPISGHTALYWYRQSLGQGLEFLIYFQGNSAPDKSGLPSDRFSAERTGGSVSTLTIQRTQQEDSAVYLCASSPSIGQGSNQPQHFGDGTRLSIL.